Sequencing of this T cell receptor beta chain was carried out in a study of lung T cells in sarcoidosis with Löfgren's syndrome. MiXCR, run by TCRdb on the reads, gives a single entry per CDR3 protein. The table includes 15,000 to 20,000 distinct CDR3 sequences, about 22% detected once. The length of the CDR3 is 15 residues. From germline, CDR1 is LNHDA and CDR2 SQIVND (reference sequence). Trimming cost V 3 bases and J 6 bases, with 17 bases left between them. This clonotype was picked up many times. The sequence was obtained from a human donor with sarcoidosis (Löfgren's syndrome or another form), or a control subject (not recorded which). Source material: CD4+ T cells from PBMCs. The chain has TRBV19 and TRBJ1-2; a possible D gene is TRBD1 (6 bases). DNA for the CDR3: TGTGCCAGTAGTATGAGACGAGGAACAGGGCATGGCTACACCTTC. Its protein is CASSMRRGTGHGYTF. Variable domain in full (rest from reference TRBV19 and TRBJ1-2): DGGITQSPKYLFRKEGQNVTLSCEQNLNHDAMYWYRQDPGQGLRLIYYSQIVNDFQKGDIAEGYSVSREKKESFPLTVTSAQKNPTAFYLCASSMRRGTGHGYTFGSGTRLTVV.